This TCR beta chain was identified in a study of monozygotic twins with inflammatory bowel disease. Regarding the study as a whole: Limited power may explain why concordant and discordant twins showed no difference in repertoire similarity. IBD patients had lower TCRbeta diversity (inverse Simpson) than healthy co-twins.

Worth noting for this clonotype: Its antigen is undetermined.

Samples each yielded cDNA through eight separate reactions. TCRalpha and TCRbeta cDNA went through two nested PCRs of approximately 16 and 10 cycles. TCRdb re-called the 5' RACE reads; one entry per CDR3 protein, DNA not given. This table lists 300,000 to 400,000 distinct CDR3 sequences. The CDR3 consists of 14 residues. Germline V lookup: CDR1 DFQATT, CDR2 SNEGSKA (reference sequence). This clonotype originated in a human donor with ulcerative colitis or Crohn's disease, or a healthy co-twin of an affected twin (not recorded which). Sequencing was done on a sample of blood. This chain connects TRBV20-1 to TRBJ2-1; the TCRdb call, TRBD1, lacks DNA for checking. CDR3 protein: CSARRQGAYNEQFF.